This TCR beta chain is drawn from a study of blood T cell repertoires in COVID-19. Study context: COVID-19 samples from acute and convalescent phases originated in the United States, Italy and Spain.

Method: immunoSEQ multiplex PCR; TCRdb's copy keeps in-frame clones and lacks some. The sample records nearly 400,000 clones, roughly 91% being singletons. Participants came from roughly 24 US areas, aged about 18 to 100 years. The germline CDR1 and CDR2 sequences are LGHDT and YNNKEL (reference sequence). This CDR3 comprises 15 residues. With 2 bases removed from V and 4 bases from J, the gap between germline ends came to 12 bases. The sequence was collected from a woman aged 25 to 39 who had recovered from COVID-19. The source material was PBMCs or T cells enriched from blood (not recorded which). The chain has TRBV3-1 (or the pseudogene TRBV3-2) and TRBJ1-3; unclear D gene. The CDR3, as DNA: TGTGCCAGCAGCCAATTTTTAAGAGGCGGAAACACCATATATTTT. It specifies CASSQFLRGGNTIYF.